The 31 T cell receptor beta chains listed next were all sequenced from one sample in a study of T cell responses to AZD1222 COVID-19 vaccine. The repertoire was sequenced with immunoSEQ multiplex PCR; TCRdb's copy has only in-frame clones and lacks some. The table includes about 110,000 clones, less than 95% detected once. The starting material was peripheral blood, obtained 28 days after the second AZD1222 dose. The receptors shown here come from an adult who received the AZD1222 COVID-19 vaccine.

CDR3 loop: CSVVWGSNQPQHF. The CDR3 DNA is TGCAGCGTTGTGTGGGGGAGCAATCAGCCCCAGCATTTT. The chain carries TRBV29-1 and TRBJ1-5, with a tentative D call TRBD1 (5 bases). V lost 4 bases and J 1 base, leaving 8 bases between the germline ends. Per germline, CDR1 SQVTM and CDR2 ANQGSEA. This CDR3 has 13 amino acids.

The chain recombines TRBV4-1 with TRBJ1-6; D call uncertain. Germline CDR1 MGHRA, CDR2 YSYEKL. This CDR3 has 16 residues. V lost 1 base, J lost 9 bases, and 16 bases lay in between. The CDR3 is CASSQASGRRSSPLHF. CDR3 bases: TGCGCCAGCAGCCAAGCGTCGGGGAGGCGGAGTTCACCCCTCCACTTT.

The chain joins TRBV6-1 to TRBJ2-2, with D possibly TRBD2 on 7 matching bases. Trimming stripped 1 base from V and 3 bases from J, with 12 bases between. There are 16 residues in the CDR3. Germline loops: CDR1 MNHNS, CDR2 SASEGT. This CDR3 is CASSEVGGPYTGELFF. The CDR3 region has the DNA TGTGCCAGCAGTGAAGTCGGGGGGCCATACACCGGGGAGCTGTTTTTT.

The rearrangement uses TRBV9 and TRBJ2-3; 11 bases map to TRBD2. J lost 2 bases, V lost 4 bases, and 6 bases had no gene match. CDR1 is SGDLS and CDR2 is YYNGEE in the germline V gene. The CDR3 loop spans 16 amino acids. Written as DNA, the CDR3 is TGTGCCAGCAGCTTGGGACTAGCGGACTACACAGATACGCAGTATTTT. Translation gives CASSLGLADYTDTQYF.

V gene TRBV11-2 combines with J gene TRBJ2-7; D not resolved. The CDR3 is made up of 14 amino acids. Between the trimmed V and J ends, which lost 0 bases and 0 bases, there was a span of 6 bases. The germline V gene encodes CDR1 SGHAT and CDR2 FQNNGV. In DNA form, the CDR3 reads TGTGCCAGCAGCTTAGATGTACTCTCCTACGAGCAGTACTTC. Translation: CASSLDVLSYEQYF. Combining the CDR3 with reference TRBV11-2 and TRBJ2-7 gives the whole variable domain EAGVAQSPRYKIIEKRQSVAFWCNPISGHATLYWYQQILGQGPKLLIQFQNNGVVDDSQLPKDRFSAERLKGVDSTLKIQPAKLEDSAVYLCASSLDVLSYEQYFGPGTRLTVT.

The chain employs TRBV25-1 and TRBJ2-7; D remains unclear. Trimming pared 10 bases from V and 0 bases from J, leaving 16 bases between. The CDR3 sequence is 14 residues long. CDR1 and CDR2 (germline): MGHDK, SYGVNS. CDR3 amino acids: CATQPTSSSYEQYF. CDR3 bases: TGTGCCACCCAACCCACAAGCAGCTCCTACGAGCAGTACTTC.

This clone has only one observation. CDR3 protein: CASSLEFAGTTTDTQYF. The DNA for the CDR3 is TGCGCCAGCAGCTTGGAATTCGCCGGGACCACCACAGATACGCAGTATTTT. V is TRBV5-1 and J is TRBJ2-3; perhaps D is TRBD1 or TRBD2 (5 bases each). Germline CDR1 and CDR2: SGHRS and YFSETQ. The CDR3 has 17 residues. V was pared by 0 bases and J by 2 bases, with 16 bases between.

The rearrangement joins TRBV6-2 or TRBV6-3 to TRBJ1-2, with TRBD1 matching 7 bases. Per germline, CDR1 MNHEY and CDR2 SVGEGT. Trimming took 6 bases from V and 2 from J; bases not matched to a gene: 9. The CDR3 has 15 residues. For the CDR3, the DNA is TGTGCCAGCAGCCGGGACAGCTGGCGGAACTATGGCTACACCTTC. This encodes CASSRDSWRNYGYTF.

This clone has ten or more counts. The chain combines TRBV4-2 with TRBJ1-3, with 9 nucleotides matching TRBD1. CDR1 and CDR2 from the germline V gene are LGHNA and YNFKEQ. The CDR3 has 14 residues. J gave up 7 bases and V 4 bases, and 5 bases lay outside the gene matches. For the CDR3, the DNA is TGTGCCAGCAGCCCCGGGACAGGGTGGAACACCATATATTTT. Residues: CASSPGTGWNTIYF.

The chain employs TRBV19 and TRBJ1-4; possibly TRBD1 for D (5 bases). The germline CDR1 and CDR2 sequences are LNHDA and SQIVND (reference sequence). The CDR3 sequence is 18 residues long. The V and J ends lost 6 bases and 0 bases respectively, with 20 bases between them. CDR3 coding DNA: TGTGCCAGTAGAGTCGGGGCAGATACCTTTGCAACTAATGAAAAACTGTTTTTT. It specifies CASRVGADTFATNEKLFF.

The chain recombines TRBV9 with TRBJ2-2, with D perhaps being TRBD1 or TRBD2 (5 bases each). The germline V and J ends were trimmed by 4 bases and 7 bases, with 11 bases remaining between them. The CDR3 sequence is 13 residues long. The V gene's germline CDR1 is SGDLS and CDR2 YYNGEE. As DNA, the CDR3 is TGTGCCAGCAGCCCAGAGGGGTTCGGGGAGCTGTTTTTT. It specifies CASSPEGFGELFF.

The chain combines TRBV7-6 with TRBJ2-5; 10 bases align to TRBD2. Trimming removed 1 base from V and 1 base from J; junction bases left unmatched: 6. Per germline, CDR1 SGHVS and CDR2 FNYEAQ. The CDR3 covers 17 residues. In DNA, the CDR3 is TGTGCCAGCAGCTTAGTACTAGCGGGGAGCAGCCAAGAGACCCAGTACTTC. This encodes CASSLVLAGSSQETQYF.

The chain couples TRBV19 to TRBJ2-7; D is unclear. The germline V and J ends were trimmed by 3 bases and 1 base, with 13 bases remaining between them. Germline CDR1 is LNHDA and CDR2 is SQIVND (reference sequence). CDR3 length equals 15 residues. CDR3 DNA: TGTGCCAGTAGTATCAAGGACGGTATTTCCTACGAGCAGTACTTC. It specifies CASSIKDGISYEQYF.

V usage is TRBV3-1 (or the pseudogene TRBV3-2) and J usage is TRBJ1-4; D is possibly TRBD1 (5 bases). Trimming left V 8 bases short and J 5 bases short, with 15 bases between. This CDR3 has 14 residues. Germline CDR1 LGHDT, CDR2 YNNKEL (reference sequence). The CDR3 is CASHRGGANEKLFF. The CDR3, as DNA: TGTGCCAGCCATCGGGGAGGGGCAAATGAAAAACTGTTTTTT.

This chain links TRBV3-1 (or the pseudogene TRBV3-2) with TRBJ2-7, with D unclear. Germline CDR1 LGHDT, CDR2 YNNKEL (reference sequence). The germline V and J ends were trimmed by 1 base and 2 bases, with 0 bases remaining between them. The CDR3 covers 11 residues. CDR3 sequence (DNA): TGTGCCAGCAGCCAAGCCTACGAGCAGTACTTC. It yields the protein CASSQAYEQYF.

In this sample, this clone turned up a few times. The chain combines TRBV21-1 with TRBJ2-1. TRBV21-1 is labeled a pseudogene. CDR3 length: 16 residues. This CDR3 is CASSKDTGQTYNEQFF. The CDR3 DNA follows: TGTGCCAGCAGCAAAGATACGGGCCAAACGTACAATGAGCAGTTCTTC.

This clone was seen only once. The rearrangement links TRBV10-2 to TRBJ1-1, with 8 bases that match TRBD1. Germline V gene lookup returns CDR1 WSHSY and CDR2 SAAADI. This CDR3 has 16 residues. V lost 3 bases and J lost 7; bases outside the gene matches: 13. The CDR3 here is CASSDMSGQGAFEAFF. The CDR3, as DNA: TGCGCCAGCAGTGATATGTCTGGACAGGGTGCTTTTGAAGCTTTCTTT.

This chain uses TRBV7-9 with TRBJ1-1; TRBD1 agrees at 7 bases. Germline loops: CDR1 SEHNR, CDR2 FQNEAQ (reference sequence). The ends lost 5 bases at V and 1 base at J; junction bases unmatched: 7. The CDR3 covers 15 residues. The CDR3 bases are TGTGCCAGCAGCGCCCCCGGGACAGCGAACACTGAAGCTTTCTTT. This codes for CASSAPGTANTEAFF.

This chain uses TRBV29-1 with TRBJ1-1, with 9 bases matching TRBD1. With V trimmed by 7 bases and J by 1 base, 4 bases remained unmatched. Germline loops: CDR1 SQVTM, CDR2 ANQGSEA. This CDR3 spans 13 amino acids. The CDR3 sequence is CSAGQGRNTEAFF. The CDR3 DNA follows: TGCAGCGCTGGACAGGGGCGGAACACTGAAGCTTTCTTT.

Comments on this clone: The sample has other DNA sequences that encode this CDR3 too. The chain's CDR3 is CASSQGGGDYEQYF. The CDR3 bases are TGTGCCAGCAGCCAGGGCGGGGGGGACTACGAGCAGTACTTC. V is TRBV3-1 (or the pseudogene TRBV3-2) and J is TRBJ2-7; TRBD2 aligns across 9 bases. Looked up from germline, CDR1 is LGHDT and CDR2 is YNNKEL (reference sequence). This CDR3 region has 14 residues. V lost 3 bases to trimming and J lost 3 bases; unmatched junction nucleotides: 3.

This clone is medium-sized by share. This sequence joins TRBV6-1 and TRBJ1-2; 9 bases align to TRBD1. The CDR3 runs 14 residues. Per the germline V gene, CDR1 is MNHNS and CDR2 is SASEGT. V shed 1 base, J shed 3 bases, and the junction held 0 bases outside the gene matches. The chain's CDR3 is CASSEGDRDYGYTF. The CDR3 DNA is TGTGCCAGCAGTGAAGGGGACAGGGACTATGGCTACACCTTC.

The rearrangement links TRBV7-2 to TRBJ1-4; no clear D. The CDR3 sequence is 15 residues long. Trimming left V 3 bases short and J 0 bases short, with 8 bases between. The germline V gene encodes CDR1 SGHTA and CDR2 FQGNSA. Written as DNA, the CDR3 is TGTGCCAGCAGCTTGGTCCAAACAACTAATGAAAAACTGTTTTTT. Residues: CASSLVQTTNEKLFF.

The CDR3 here is CAIRTGDQNTEAFF. DNA of the CDR3: TGTGCCATCAGGACAGGGGACCAGAACACTGAAGCTTTCTTT. This chain connects TRBV10-3 to TRBJ1-1, with 8 bases matching TRBD1. The CDR3 spans 14 residues. The germline CDR1 and CDR2 sequences are ENHRY and SYGVKD. With 6 bases clipped from V and 1 base from J, the junction kept 4 bases outside the gene matches.

The chain links TRBV6-1 to TRBJ1-3; D remains unclear. CDR3 length: 15 residues. Germline V CDR1 and CDR2: MNHNS, SASEGT. Deletions cut 3 bases from V and 6 bases from J, with 15 bases between. This CDR3 is CASSDVRRAENTIYF. Here the CDR3 DNA reads TGTGCCAGCAGTGATGTCCGTCGGGCTGAAAACACCATATATTTT.

This chain uses TRBV3-1 (or the pseudogene TRBV3-2) with TRBJ2-7; TRBD2 matches 7 bases. Germline V lookup: CDR1 LGHDT, CDR2 YNNKEL (reference sequence). The V segment lost 5 bases and the J segment 6 bases; nucleotides outside the gene matches: 13. The CDR3 is 15 amino acids. Here the CDR3 DNA reads TGTGCCAGCAGCTATCTAAGCGGGGTGCCAAGCGAGCAGTACTTC. This sequence encodes CASSYLSGVPSEQYF.

The chain employs TRBV11-2 and TRBJ2-7, with a weak D call TRBD1 (6 bases). The germline gives CDR1 SGHAT, CDR2 FQNNGV. V was shortened by 6 bases and J by 0 bases, with 12 bases between the two germline ends. The CDR3 is 14 residues long. Here the CDR3 reads CASSSQGSSYEQYF. The CDR3 DNA is TGTGCCAGCAGTTCACAGGGATCCTCCTACGAGCAGTACTTC.

V usage is TRBV12-3 or TRBV12-4 and J usage is TRBJ1-1; D is uncertain. The V gene lost 6 bases and the J gene lost 8 bases, with 10 bases spanning the gap. The CDR3 loop spans 11 amino acids. The CDR3 nucleotides are TGTGCCAGCAGGAATACGGTAGAAGCTTTCTTT. This translates into CASRNTVEAFF.

This clone was seen a handful of times. The chain is built from TRBV5-1 and TRBJ1-1, with 8 bases that match TRBD1. Germline V gives CDR1 SGHRS, CDR2 YFSETQ. J gave up 4 bases and V 4 bases, and 3 bases lay outside the gene matches. The CDR3 is 13 amino acids. CDR3 sequence reads: CASSMDRATEAFF. The CDR3 bases are TGCGCCAGCAGCATGGACAGGGCCACTGAAGCTTTCTTT.

CDR3 DNA sequence: TGCAGCGTTGAAAGGGGAGGCTCCCAAGAGACCCAGTACTTC. Encoded protein: CSVERGGSQETQYF. The genes are TRBV29-1 and TRBJ2-5, with D maybe TRBD2 (6 bases). This CDR3 is built from 14 residues. V lost 2 bases, J lost 1 base, and 11 bases lay in between. Germline V gene lookup returns CDR1 SQVTM and CDR2 ANQGSEA.

This clone turned up a few times. V gene TRBV7-2 combines with J gene TRBJ2-5, with 7 bases fitting TRBD1. The CDR3 sequence is 14 residues long. Germline trimming cut 4 bases from V and 5 bases from J; bases unmatched to any gene: 7. Germline-derived CDR1 and CDR2 are SGHTA and FQGNSA. The CDR3 here is CASSSPDRAETQYF. Here the CDR3 DNA reads TGTGCCAGCAGCTCGCCTGACAGGGCTGAGACCCAGTACTTC.

V gene TRBV4-3 combines with J gene TRBJ2-7; TRBD1 matches 7 bases. J was trimmed by 6 bases and V by 2 bases; bases with no gene match: 4. The CDR3 covers 13 residues. Germline loops: CDR1 LGHNA, CDR2 YSLEER. The CDR3 bases are TGCGCCAGCAGCCAAACCGACAGGGTCGAGCAGTACTTC. It is translated as CASSQTDRVEQYF.